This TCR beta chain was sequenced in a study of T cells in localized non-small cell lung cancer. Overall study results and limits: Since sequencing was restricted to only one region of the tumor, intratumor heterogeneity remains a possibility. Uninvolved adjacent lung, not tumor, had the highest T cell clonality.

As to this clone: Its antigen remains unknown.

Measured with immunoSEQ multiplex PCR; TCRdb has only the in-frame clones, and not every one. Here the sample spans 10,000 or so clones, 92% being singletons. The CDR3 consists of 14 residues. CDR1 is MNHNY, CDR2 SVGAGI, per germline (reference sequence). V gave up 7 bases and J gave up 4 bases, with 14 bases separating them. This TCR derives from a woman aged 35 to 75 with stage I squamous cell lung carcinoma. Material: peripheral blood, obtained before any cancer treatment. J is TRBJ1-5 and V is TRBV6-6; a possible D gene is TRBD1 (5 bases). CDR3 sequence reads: CASTGRTGNQPQHF. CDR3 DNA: TGTGCCAGCACGGGACGGACTGGTAATCAGCCCCAGCATTTT.